These 7 T cell receptor beta chains were sequenced from one sample in a study of shared clonotypes between healthy human individuals. CD45RO-negative, CCR7-positively selected cells formed the naive CD8 fraction, excluding terminally differentiated effector memory CD45RA+ cells. TCRdb's table, derived via immunoSEQ multiplex PCR, lists solely in-frame clones and lacks some. The sample gives approximately 2,200,000 clones, 90% to 95% of which show up once; under 2% is in the top ten. The sequenced material came from naive CD8+ T cells from PBMCs. The receptors originated from a man between 18 and 35 years old in good health. Some clones in this sample may be carry-over from other donors' samples.

The V call is TRBV27, the J call TRBJ1-1; D not resolved. The CDR3 extends over 14 amino acids. CDR1 and CDR2 from the germline V gene are MNHEY and SMNVEV (reference sequence). V lost 6 bases, J lost 0 bases, and 11 bases lay in between. CDR3 nucleotide sequence: TGTGCCAGCAGCCCACAACACTTGAACACTGAAGCTTTCTTT. Its translation is CASSPQHLNTEAFF.

This chain joins TRBV5-6 and TRBJ2-1; the match to TRBD2 covers 7 bases. Germline trimming cut 4 bases from V and 8 bases from J; bases unmatched to any gene: 12. The V gene's germline CDR1 is SGHDT and CDR2 YYEEEE. The CDR3 contains 15 residues. This CDR3 reads CASSRRDRLAYEQFF. DNA for the CDR3: TGTGCCAGCAGCCGTCGCGACCGACTAGCCTATGAGCAGTTCTTC.

The chain recombines TRBV2 with TRBJ2-1; 8 nucleotides match TRBD2. This CDR3 has 13 residues. Germline-derived CDR1 and CDR2 are SNHLY and FYNNEI. The V gene end was trimmed by 8 bases and the J gene end by 7 bases; junction bases not matched to a gene: 7. In nucleotides, the CDR3 is TGTGCCAGCTTGGGACTAGTGCAAAATGAGCAGTTCTTC. It translates to CASLGLVQNEQFF.

The rearrangement joins TRBV7-2 to TRBJ2-2; tentatively, D is TRBD2 (6 bases). This CDR3 is 15 amino acids long. The V gene lost 6 bases and the J gene lost 3 bases, with 14 bases spanning the gap. The germline gives CDR1 SGHTA, CDR2 FQGNSA. CDR3 DNA sequence: TGTGCCAGCAGGAGTGCGGGACTCTACACCGGGGAGCTGTTTTTT. It translates to CASRSAGLYTGELFF.

This chain's CDR3 is CSVYNAPGLGWSLNTGELFF. The CDR3 DNA reads TGCAGCGTTTACAACGCGCCGGGACTAGGGTGGTCCCTCAACACCGGGGAGCTGTTTTTT. V is TRBV29-1 and J is TRBJ2-2, with TRBD2 matching over 8 bases. CDR1 is SQVTM, CDR2 ANQGSEA, per germline. The CDR3 is 20 amino acids. The junction had 22 bases not matched to a gene; V was cut back by 5 bases and J by 2 bases.

The gene calls are TRBV30 and TRBJ1-1; the D is unclear. The CDR3 covers 13 residues. Trimming removed 1 base from V and 2 bases from J, with 8 bases in between. Germline lookup yields CDR1 GTSNPN and CDR2 SVGIG (reference sequence). CDR3 coding DNA: TGTGCCTGGAGTGCCCCTCTCAACACTGAAGCTTTCTTT. Protein product: CAWSAPLNTEAFF.

Details on this clone: The same CDR3 is also encoded by other DNA sequences in this sample. This rearrangement joins TRBV9 to TRBJ1-3, with 10 nucleotides matching TRBD1. The V gene end was trimmed by 3 bases and the J gene end by 4 bases; junction bases not matched to a gene: 4. Germline CDR1 and CDR2: SGDLS and YYNGEE. The CDR3 length is 15 residues. Written as DNA, the CDR3 is TGTGCCAGCAGCGCGGGACAGGGGAACGGAAACACCATATATTTT. This codes for CASSAGQGNGNTIYF.